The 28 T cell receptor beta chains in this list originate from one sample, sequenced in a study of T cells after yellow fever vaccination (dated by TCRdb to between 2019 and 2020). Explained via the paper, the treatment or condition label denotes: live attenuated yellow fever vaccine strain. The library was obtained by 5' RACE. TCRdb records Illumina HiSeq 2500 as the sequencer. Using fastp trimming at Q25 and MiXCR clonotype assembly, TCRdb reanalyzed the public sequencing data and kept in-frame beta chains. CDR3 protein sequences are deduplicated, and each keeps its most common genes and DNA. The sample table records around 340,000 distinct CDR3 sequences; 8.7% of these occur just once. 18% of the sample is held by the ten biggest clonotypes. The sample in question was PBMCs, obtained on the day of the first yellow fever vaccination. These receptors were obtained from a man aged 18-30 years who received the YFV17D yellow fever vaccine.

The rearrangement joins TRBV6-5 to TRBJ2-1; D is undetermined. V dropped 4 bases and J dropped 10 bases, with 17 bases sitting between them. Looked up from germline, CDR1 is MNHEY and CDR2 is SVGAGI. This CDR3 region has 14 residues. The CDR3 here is CASSSTHPLREQFF. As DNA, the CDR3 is TGTGCCAGCAGTTCCACCCACCCCCTGAGAGAGCAGTTCTTC.

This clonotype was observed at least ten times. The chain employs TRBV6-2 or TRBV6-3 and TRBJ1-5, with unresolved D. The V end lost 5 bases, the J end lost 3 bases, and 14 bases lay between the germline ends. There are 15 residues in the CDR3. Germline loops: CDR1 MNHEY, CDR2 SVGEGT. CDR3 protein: CASSEPLSFNQPQHF. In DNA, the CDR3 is TGTGCCAGCAGTGAGCCCCTCTCCTTCAATCAGCCCCAGCATTTT.

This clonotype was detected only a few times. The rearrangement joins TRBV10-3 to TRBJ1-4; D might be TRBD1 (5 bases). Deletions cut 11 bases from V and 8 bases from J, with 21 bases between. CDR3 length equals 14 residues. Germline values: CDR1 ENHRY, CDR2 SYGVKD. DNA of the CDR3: TGTGCCCTTAACAGGCGGGGGGTTTGCGAAAAACTGTTTTTT. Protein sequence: CALNRRGVCEKLFF.

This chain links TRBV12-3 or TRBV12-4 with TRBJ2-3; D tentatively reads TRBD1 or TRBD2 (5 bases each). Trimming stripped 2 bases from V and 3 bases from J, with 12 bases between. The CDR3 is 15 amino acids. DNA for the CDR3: TGTGCCAGCAGTTTAATGACGGGGCCTACAGATACGCAGTATTTT. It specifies CASSLMTGPTDTQYF.

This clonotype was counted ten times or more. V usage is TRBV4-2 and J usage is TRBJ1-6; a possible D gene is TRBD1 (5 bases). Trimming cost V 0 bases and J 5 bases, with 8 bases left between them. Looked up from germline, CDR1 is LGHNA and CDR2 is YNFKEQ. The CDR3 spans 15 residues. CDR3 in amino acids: CASSQERDHNSPLHF. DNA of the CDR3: TGTGCCAGCAGCCAAGAAAGGGACCATAATTCACCCCTCCACTTT.

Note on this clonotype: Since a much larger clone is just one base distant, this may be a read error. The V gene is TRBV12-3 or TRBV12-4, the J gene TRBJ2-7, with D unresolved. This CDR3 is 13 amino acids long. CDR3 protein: CASSPRGRYEPYF. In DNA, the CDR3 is TGTGCCAGCAGTCCCAGAGGACGATACGAGCCGTACTTC.

In DNA, the CDR3 is TGTGCCAGCTCACCGACGGGGGAGCTGACAGATACGCAGTATTTT. This translates into CASSPTGELTDTQYF. The chain combines TRBV18 with TRBJ2-3; a possible D gene is TRBD2 (6 bases). The CDR3 length is 15 residues. V dropped 3 bases and J dropped 3 bases, with 13 bases sitting between them. From germline, CDR1 is KGHSH and CDR2 LQKENI.

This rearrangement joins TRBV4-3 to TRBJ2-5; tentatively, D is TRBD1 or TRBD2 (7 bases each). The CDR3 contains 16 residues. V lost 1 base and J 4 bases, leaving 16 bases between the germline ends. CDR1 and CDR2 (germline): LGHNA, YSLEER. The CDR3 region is CASSQVGGGGRETQYF. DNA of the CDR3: TGCGCCAGCAGCCAAGTGGGGGGAGGGGGCAGAGAGACCCAGTACTTC.

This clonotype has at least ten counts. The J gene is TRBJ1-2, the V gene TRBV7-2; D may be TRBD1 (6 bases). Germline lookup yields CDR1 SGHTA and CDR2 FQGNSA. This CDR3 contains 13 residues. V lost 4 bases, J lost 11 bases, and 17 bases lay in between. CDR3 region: CASSSYRVGGYTF. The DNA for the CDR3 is TGTGCCAGCAGCTCCTACAGGGTTGGCGGTTACACCTTC.

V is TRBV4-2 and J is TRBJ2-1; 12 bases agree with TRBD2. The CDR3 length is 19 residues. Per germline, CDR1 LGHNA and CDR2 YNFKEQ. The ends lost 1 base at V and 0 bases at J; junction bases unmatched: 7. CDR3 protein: CASSQGRLAGASSYNEQFF. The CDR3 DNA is TGTGCCAGCAGCCAAGGTCGACTAGCGGGGGCCAGCTCCTACAATGAGCAGTTCTTC.

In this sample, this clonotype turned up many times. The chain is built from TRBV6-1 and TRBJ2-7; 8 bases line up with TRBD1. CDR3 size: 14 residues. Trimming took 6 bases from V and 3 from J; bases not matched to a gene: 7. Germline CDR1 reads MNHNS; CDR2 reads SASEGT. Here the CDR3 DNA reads TGTGCCAGCAGCAGGGGGCAATTCTTCTACGAGCAGTACGTC. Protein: CASSRGQFFYEQYV.

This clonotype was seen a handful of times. The CDR3 coding sequence is TGTGCCAGCAGCTTGGAAACCCGGGACACCAAGCAGTTCTTC. This sequence encodes CASSLETRDTKQFF. The chain combines TRBV7-3 with TRBJ2-1; possibly TRBD1 for D (6 bases). The CDR3 runs 14 residues. With 3 bases removed from V and 11 bases from J, the gap between germline ends came to 17 bases. Germline CDR1 SGHTA, CDR2 FQGTGA.

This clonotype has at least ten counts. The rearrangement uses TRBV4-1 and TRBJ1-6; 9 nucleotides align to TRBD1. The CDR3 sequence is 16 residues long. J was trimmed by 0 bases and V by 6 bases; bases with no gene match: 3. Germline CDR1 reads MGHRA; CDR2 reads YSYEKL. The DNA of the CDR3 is TGCGCCAGCAGAACAGGGGGCATCTCCTATAATTCACCCCTCCACTTT. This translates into CASRTGGISYNSPLHF.

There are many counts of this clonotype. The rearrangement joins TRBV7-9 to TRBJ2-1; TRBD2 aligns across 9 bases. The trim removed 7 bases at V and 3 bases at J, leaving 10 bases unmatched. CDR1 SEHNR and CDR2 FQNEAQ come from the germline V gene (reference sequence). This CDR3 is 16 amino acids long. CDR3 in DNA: TGTGCCAGCACCGAACTAGCGGGCATAATCTACAATGAGCAGTTCTTC. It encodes CASTELAGIIYNEQFF.

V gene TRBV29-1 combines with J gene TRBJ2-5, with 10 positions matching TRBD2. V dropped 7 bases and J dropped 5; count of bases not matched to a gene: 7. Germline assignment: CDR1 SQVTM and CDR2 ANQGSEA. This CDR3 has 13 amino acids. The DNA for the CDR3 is TGCAGCGGCAGCGGGGGGGCCGGGGAGACCCAGTACTTC. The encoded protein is CSGSGGAGETQYF.

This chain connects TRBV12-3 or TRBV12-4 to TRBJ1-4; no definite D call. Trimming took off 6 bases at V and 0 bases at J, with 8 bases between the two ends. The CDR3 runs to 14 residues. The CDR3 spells CASRRTATNEKLFF. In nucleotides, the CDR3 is TGTGCCAGCAGGAGGACGGCAACTAATGAAAAACTGTTTTTT.

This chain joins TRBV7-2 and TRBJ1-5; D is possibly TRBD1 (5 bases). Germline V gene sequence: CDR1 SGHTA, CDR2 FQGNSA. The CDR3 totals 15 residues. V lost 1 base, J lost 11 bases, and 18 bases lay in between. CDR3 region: CASSLVGRDIEAQHF. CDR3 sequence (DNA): TGTGCCAGCAGCTTAGTGGGGCGCGACATAGAGGCCCAGCATTTT.

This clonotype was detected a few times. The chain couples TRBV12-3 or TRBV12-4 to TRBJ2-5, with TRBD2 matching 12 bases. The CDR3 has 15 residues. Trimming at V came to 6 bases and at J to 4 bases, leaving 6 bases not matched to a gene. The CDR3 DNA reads TGTGCCAGCAGACCAAGACTAGCGGGGGTAGAGACCCAGTACTTC. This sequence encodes CASRPRLAGVETQYF.

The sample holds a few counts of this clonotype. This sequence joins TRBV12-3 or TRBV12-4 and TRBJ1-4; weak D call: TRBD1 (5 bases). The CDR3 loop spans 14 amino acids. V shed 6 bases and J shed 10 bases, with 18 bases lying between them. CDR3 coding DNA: TGTGCCAGCAGCCCCCTGAGGGGAGTGGGAAAACTGTTTTTT. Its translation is CASSPLRGVGKLFF.

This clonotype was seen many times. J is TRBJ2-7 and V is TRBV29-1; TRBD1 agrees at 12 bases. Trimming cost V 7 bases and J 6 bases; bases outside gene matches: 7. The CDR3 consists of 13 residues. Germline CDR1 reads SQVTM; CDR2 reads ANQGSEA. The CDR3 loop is CSASGQGAGEQYF. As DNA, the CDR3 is TGCAGCGCATCGGGACAGGGGGCCGGCGAGCAGTACTTC.

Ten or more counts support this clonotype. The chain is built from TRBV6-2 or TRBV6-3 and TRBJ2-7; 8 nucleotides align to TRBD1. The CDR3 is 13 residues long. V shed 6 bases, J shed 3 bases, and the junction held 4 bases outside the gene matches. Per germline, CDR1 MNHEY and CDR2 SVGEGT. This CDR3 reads CASRKQGGYEQYV. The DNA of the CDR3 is TGTGCCAGCAGGAAACAGGGGGGCTACGAGCAGTACGTC.

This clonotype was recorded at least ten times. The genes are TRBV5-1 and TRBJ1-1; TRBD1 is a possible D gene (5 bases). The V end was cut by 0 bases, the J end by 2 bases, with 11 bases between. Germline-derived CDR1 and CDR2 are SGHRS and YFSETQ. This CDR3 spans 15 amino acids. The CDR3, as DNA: TGCGCCAGCAGCTTGGCCGGGGGGGTTAACACTGAAGCTTTCTTT. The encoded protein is CASSLAGGVNTEAFF.

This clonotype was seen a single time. The CDR3 sequence is CASSEAVYGYTF. CDR3 nucleotide sequence: TGTGCCAGCAGTGAAGCGGTCTATGGCTACACCTTC. V and J are TRBV6-4 and TRBJ1-2; D is unresolved. The germline V gene encodes CDR1 MRHNA and CDR2 SNTAGT. Trimming left V 3 bases short and J 4 bases short, with 6 bases between. There are 12 residues in the CDR3.

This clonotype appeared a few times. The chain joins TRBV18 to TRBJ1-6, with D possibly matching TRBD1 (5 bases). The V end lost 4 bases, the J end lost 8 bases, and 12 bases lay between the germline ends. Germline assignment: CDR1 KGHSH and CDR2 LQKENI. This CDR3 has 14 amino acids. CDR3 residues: CASSLAGGDSPLHF. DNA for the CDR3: TGTGCCAGCTCACTCGCCGGGGGTGATTCACCCCTCCACTTT.

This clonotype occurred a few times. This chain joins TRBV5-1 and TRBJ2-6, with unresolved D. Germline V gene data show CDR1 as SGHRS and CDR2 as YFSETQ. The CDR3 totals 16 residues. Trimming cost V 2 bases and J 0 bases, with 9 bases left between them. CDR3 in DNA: TGCGCCAGCAGCTTCGCAGCCCTCTCTGGGGCCAACGTCCTGACTTTC. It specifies CASSFAALSGANVLTF.

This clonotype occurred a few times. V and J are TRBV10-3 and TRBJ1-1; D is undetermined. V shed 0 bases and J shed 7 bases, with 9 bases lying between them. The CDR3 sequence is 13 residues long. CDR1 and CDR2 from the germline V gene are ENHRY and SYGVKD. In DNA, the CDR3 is TGTGCCATCAGTGAGTCGACCGAAAATGAAGCTTTCTTT. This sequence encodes CAISESTENEAFF.

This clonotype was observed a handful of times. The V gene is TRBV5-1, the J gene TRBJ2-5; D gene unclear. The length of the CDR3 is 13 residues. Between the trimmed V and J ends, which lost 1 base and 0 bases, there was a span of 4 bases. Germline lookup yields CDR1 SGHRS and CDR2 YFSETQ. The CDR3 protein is CASSLWNQETQYF. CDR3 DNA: TGCGCCAGCAGCTTGTGGAACCAAGAGACCCAGTACTTC.

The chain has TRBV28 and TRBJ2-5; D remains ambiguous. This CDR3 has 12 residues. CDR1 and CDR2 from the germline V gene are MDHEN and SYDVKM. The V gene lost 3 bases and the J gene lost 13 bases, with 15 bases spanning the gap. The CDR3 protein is CASSFTDHSGYF. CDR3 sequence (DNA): TGTGCCAGCAGTTTTACGGACCATTCCGGGTACTTC.